One sample yielded the 28 T cell receptor beta chains listed below, sequenced in a study of a mutant IDH1 vaccine in newly diagnosed glioma. Time point in this sample: baseline, week 1 (first vaccination visit). Treatment indicated: pre-vaccination baseline after standard-of-care therapy. Measured with immunoSEQ multiplex PCR; TCRdb has only the in-frame clones, and not every one. The table lists under 90,000 clones, about four fifths of them singletons. The sequences come from PBMCs, collected from a glioma patient treated with radiotherapy, temozolomide or both. These receptors all come from a man over 45 with glioma.

The rearrangement uses TRBV6-6 and TRBJ2-3; no reliable D call. The germline gives CDR1 MNHNY, CDR2 SVGAGI (reference sequence). Trimming removed 5 bases at V and 0 bases at J, with 15 bases between. CDR3 size: 16 residues. The CDR3: CASSRPSPSSTDTQYF. DNA for the CDR3: TGTGCCAGCAGTCGCCCATCCCCCTCTAGCACAGATACGCAGTATTTT.

The gene calls are TRBV7-2 and TRBJ2-7; the match to TRBD1 covers 11 bases. The germline gives CDR1 SGHTA, CDR2 FQGNSA. The CDR3 is 15 residues long. J gave up 3 bases and V 5 bases, and 6 bases lay outside the gene matches. The CDR3 sequence is CASSPAGTGGYEQYF. The CDR3, as DNA: TGTGCCAGCAGCCCAGCCGGGACAGGGGGCTACGAGCAGTACTTC.

The chain carries TRBV5-1 and TRBJ2-5, with unresolved D. Deletions cut 2 bases from V and 5 bases from J, with 10 bases between. This CDR3 contains 13 residues. Germline V gives CDR1 SGHRS, CDR2 YFSETQ. DNA of the CDR3: TGCGCCAGCAGCTTAGAGCGAACCGAGACCCAGTACTTC. This translates into CASSLERTETQYF.

This sequence joins TRBV4-3 and TRBJ1-1; perhaps TRBD1 as D (5 bases). Trimming removed 1 base from V and 3 bases from J, with 9 bases in between. This CDR3 contains 14 residues. Looked up from germline, CDR1 is LGHNA and CDR2 is YSLEER. The CDR3 sequence: CASSQGNRYTEAFF. As DNA, the CDR3 is TGCGCCAGCAGCCAAGGTAACAGGTACACTGAAGCTTTCTTT.

The chain joins TRBV28 to TRBJ2-7, with D possibly TRBD2 on 6 matching bases. In germline, CDR1 is MDHEN, CDR2 SYDVKM. Trimming removed 7 bases from V and 3 bases from J, with 7 bases in between. This CDR3 region has 11 residues. The CDR3 loop is CASMEGYEQYF. The CDR3 coding sequence is TGTGCCAGCATGGAGGGCTACGAGCAGTACTTC.

V is TRBV18 and J is TRBJ2-7; 7 nucleotides agree with TRBD1. V was pared by 3 bases and J by 1 base, with 6 bases of the junction left unmatched. Germline V gives CDR1 KGHSH, CDR2 LQKENI. The CDR3 is 15 amino acids. The CDR3 DNA reads TGTGCCAGCTCACCCTCAGGGGGTGGTTCCTACGAGCAGTACTTC. Translating gives CASSPSGGGSYEQYF.

This sequence joins TRBV7-2 and TRBJ2-1, with 7 bases matching TRBD2. V was clipped by 1 base and J by 8 bases; unmatched bases: 2. The CDR3 has 13 residues. The germline V gene encodes CDR1 SGHTA and CDR2 FQGNSA. This CDR3 reads CASSLEGRDEQFF. CDR3 nucleotides: TGTGCCAGCAGCTTAGAAGGGAGGGATGAGCAGTTCTTC.

This chain connects TRBV6-4 to TRBJ1-2; 8 nucleotides match TRBD1. The CDR3 has 13 residues. After removal of 6 bases from V and 8 bases from J, the junction contained 8 bases not matched to a gene. CDR1 and CDR2 from the germline V gene are MRHNA and SNTAGT. This CDR3 reads CASRNPGGQGYTF. Here the CDR3 DNA reads TGTGCCAGCAGGAACCCAGGGGGCCAGGGCTACACCTTC.

This clone occurred once. The gene calls are TRBV10-3 and TRBJ2-7; 7 nucleotides line up with TRBD1. Germline V gene lookup returns CDR1 ENHRY and CDR2 SYGVKD. Losses at the gene ends were 4 bases for V and 2 bases for J; bases not matched to a gene: 2. The CDR3 loop spans 13 amino acids. The CDR3 reads CAISGTGAYEQYF. CDR3 bases: TGTGCCATCAGTGGGACAGGAGCCTACGAGCAGTACTTC.

The chain is built from TRBV7-6 and TRBJ2-5, with D possibly being TRBD2 (6 bases). Germline assignment: CDR1 SGHVS and CDR2 FNYEAQ. V lost 5 bases to trimming and J lost 5 bases, with 15 bases between them. The CDR3 is 14 amino acids. Written as DNA, the CDR3 is TGTGCCAGCAGCACCCTTGGAGGGGAGGAGACCCAGTACTTC. It encodes CASSTLGGEETQYF.

This clone was seen a handful of times. This chain uses TRBV6-1 with TRBJ1-5; TRBD1 matches at 8 bases. The CDR3 extends over 12 amino acids. Germline trimming cut 7 bases from V and 7 bases from J; bases unmatched to any gene: 3. The germline V gene encodes CDR1 MNHNS and CDR2 SASEGT. CDR3 region: CASKTGEQPQHF. Written as DNA, the CDR3 is TGTGCCAGCAAGACAGGGGAGCAGCCCCAGCATTTT.

This clone was counted between two and nine times. The chain recombines TRBV18 with TRBJ2-7, with 7 bases that match TRBD2. There are 15 residues in the CDR3. With V trimmed by 2 bases and J by 4 bases, 8 bases remained unmatched. The germline gives CDR1 KGHSH, CDR2 LQKENI. The CDR3 DNA is TGTGCCAGCTCACCATCCCCCGGGGGGTCGTACGAGCAGTACTTC. This sequence encodes CASSPSPGGSYEQYF.

DNA of the CDR3: TGCGCCAGCAGCCGGGGAAGAGGTGGAGAGGGCCCAATGAACACTGAAGCTTTCTTT. This encodes CASSRGRGGEGPMNTEAFF. The chain is built from TRBV4-1 and TRBJ1-1; no clear D gene. The germline V gene encodes CDR1 MGHRA and CDR2 YSYEKL. The CDR3 is 19 amino acids. V was trimmed by 4 bases and J by 0 bases, leaving 24 bases between them.

The V gene is TRBV7-8, the J gene TRBJ1-1; tentatively, D is TRBD1 (6 bases). This CDR3 has 13 residues. V was shortened by 4 bases and J by 4 bases, with 10 bases between the two germline ends. Germline values: CDR1 SGHVS, CDR2 FQNEAQ. The CDR3 DNA reads TGTGCCAGCAGCTCCACAGGGATCACTGAAGCTTTCTTT. Translation gives CASSSTGITEAFF.

J is TRBJ2-2 and V is TRBV6-1; a possible D gene is TRBD1 (5 bases). Trimming pared 7 bases from V and 6 bases from J, leaving 15 bases between. There are 14 residues in the CDR3. The germline gives CDR1 MNHNS, CDR2 SASEGT. The DNA for the CDR3 is TGTGCCAGCAATAGGCAGGGTGGCTCCGGGGAGCTGTTTTTT. It is translated as CASNRQGGSGELFF.

The sample holds one count of this clone. The gene calls are TRBV6-1 and TRBJ1-5, with D hard to call. Germline values: CDR1 MNHNS, CDR2 SASEGT. Trimming removed 0 bases from V and 5 bases from J, with 8 bases in between. The CDR3 runs 14 residues. In nucleotides, the CDR3 is TGTGCCAGCAGTGAAGCACGGGGTTATCAGCCCCAGCATTTT. As protein: CASSEARGYQPQHF.

V is TRBV6-5 and J is TRBJ1-4, with D possibly being TRBD1 (5 bases). Germline CDR1 and CDR2: MNHEY and SVGAGI. Between the trimmed V and J ends, which lost 4 bases and 2 bases, there was a span of 14 bases. This CDR3 contains 16 residues. The CDR3 region is CASSSPGDGTNEKLFF. For the CDR3, the DNA is TGTGCCAGCAGTTCACCCGGGGACGGGACTAATGAAAAACTGTTTTTT.

The chain uses TRBV19 and TRBJ2-1, with unresolved D. The V gene's germline CDR1 is LNHDA and CDR2 SQIVND (reference sequence). The V end was cut by 5 bases, the J end by 7 bases, with 21 bases between. CDR3 size: 16 residues. The CDR3 nucleotides read TGTGCCAGTAGTCCTAACAGTCGGACGGCACAAAATGAGCAGTTCTTC. Translating gives CASSPNSRTAQNEQFF.

V is TRBV12-5 and J is TRBJ2-5, with 9 nucleotides matching TRBD1. The CDR3 is 15 residues long. V was clipped by 7 bases and J by 5 bases; unmatched bases: 11. Germline V gene sequence: CDR1 LGHNT, CDR2 FRNRAP. The DNA for the CDR3 is TGTGCTAGTGCCCGCCCCGGGACAGGGTACGAGACCCAGTACTTC. It codes for CASARPGTGYETQYF.

The V gene is TRBV4-1, the J gene TRBJ2-7, with TRBD1 matching 12 bases. The germline gives CDR1 MGHRA, CDR2 YSYEKL. V shed 5 bases, J shed 2 bases, and the junction held 7 bases outside the gene matches. CDR3 length: 16 residues. The CDR3 coding sequence is TGCGCCAGCAGCGCCTTGGGACAGGGGGCTCCCTACGAGCAGTACTTC. Translation gives CASSALGQGAPYEQYF.

The chain employs TRBV30 and TRBJ1-4; perhaps TRBD1 as D (5 bases). V was trimmed by 3 bases and J by 10 bases, leaving 15 bases between them. The CDR3 totals 13 residues. Germline V gene lookup returns CDR1 GTSNPN and CDR2 SVGIG (reference sequence). DNA of the CDR3: TGTGCCTGGAGCCAAGCCTCGGGGGGAAAACTGTTTTTT. Amino acid sequence: CAWSQASGGKLFF.

The DNA of the CDR3 is TGTGCCGCGCACGGAGGACTTAATGAAAAACTGTTTTTT. This codes for CAAHGGLNEKLFF. The rearrangement links TRBV10-3 to TRBJ1-4; no clear D gene. Trimming left V 11 bases short and J 4 bases short, with 14 bases between. The CDR3 contains 13 residues. Germline V gene sequence: CDR1 ENHRY, CDR2 SYGVKD.

The J gene is TRBJ2-3, the V gene TRBV7-2; D not resolved. This CDR3 contains 13 residues. Trimming shortened V by 5 bases and J by 10 bases, and 16 bases separated the two germline ends. The germline gives CDR1 SGHTA, CDR2 FQGNSA. CDR3: CASSTSGGLAQYF. Written as DNA, the CDR3 is TGTGCCAGCAGCACATCGGGTGGGTTGGCGCAGTATTTT. The complete variable domain, with remaining parts taken from reference TRBV7-2 and TRBJ2-3, reads GAGVSQSPSNKVTEKGKDVELRCDPISGHTALYWYRQSLGQGLEFLIYFQGNSAPDKSGLPSDRFSAERTGGSVSTLTIQRTQQEDSAVYLCASSTSGGLAQYFGPGTRLTVL.

In the case of this clone: The germline gene is not matched at one end of the junction; a read error may be the cause. J is TRBJ1-1 and V is TRBV2; D gene ambiguous. The CDR3 length is 13 residues. The germline CDR1 and CDR2 sequences are SNHLY and FYNNEI. CDR3 loop: CASSKGMNTEAFF. CDR3 in DNA: TGTGCCAGCAGTAAAGGGATGAACACTGAAGCCTTCTTT.

The chain combines TRBV9 with TRBJ1-6, with 9 bases lining up with TRBD1. CDR1 and CDR2 from the germline V gene are SGDLS and YYNGEE. This CDR3 region has 13 residues. V lost 0 bases, J lost 13 bases, and 2 bases stayed unmatched. The CDR3 protein is CASSVGDRAPLHF. In DNA form, the CDR3 reads TGTGCCAGCAGCGTAGGGGACAGGGCTCCCCTCCACTTT.

The chain couples TRBV30 to TRBJ1-1; no firm D call. CDR3 length: 11 residues. Trimming shortened V by 4 bases and J by 7 bases, and 10 bases separated the two germline ends. CDR1 is GTSNPN and CDR2 is SVGIG in the germline V gene (reference sequence). CDR3 DNA sequence: TGTGCCTGGAAGGACTGGGATGAAGCTTTCTTT. Amino acids: CAWKDWDEAFF.

In DNA form, the CDR3 reads TGTGCCAGCAGCTCGGGACTAGCGGGGGGTGGCACCGGGGAGCTGTTTTTT. This translates into CASSSGLAGGGTGELFF. The chain recombines TRBV5-6 with TRBJ2-2, with 15 nucleotides matching TRBD2. The V segment lost 3 bases and the J segment 4 bases; nucleotides outside the gene matches: 4. Germline V lookup: CDR1 SGHDT, CDR2 YYEEEE. The CDR3 loop spans 17 amino acids.

In its sample, this clone was seen a few times. The gene calls are TRBV7-9 and TRBJ1-2; 8 nucleotides match TRBD1. CDR3 length: 14 residues. After removal of 4 bases from V and 3 bases from J, the junction contained 4 bases not matched to a gene. Germline CDR1 SEHNR, CDR2 FQNEAQ (reference sequence). The CDR3 region has the DNA TGTGCCAGCAGCTCGGGGACAGGCGACTATGGCTACACCTTC. Its translation: CASSSGTGDYGYTF.